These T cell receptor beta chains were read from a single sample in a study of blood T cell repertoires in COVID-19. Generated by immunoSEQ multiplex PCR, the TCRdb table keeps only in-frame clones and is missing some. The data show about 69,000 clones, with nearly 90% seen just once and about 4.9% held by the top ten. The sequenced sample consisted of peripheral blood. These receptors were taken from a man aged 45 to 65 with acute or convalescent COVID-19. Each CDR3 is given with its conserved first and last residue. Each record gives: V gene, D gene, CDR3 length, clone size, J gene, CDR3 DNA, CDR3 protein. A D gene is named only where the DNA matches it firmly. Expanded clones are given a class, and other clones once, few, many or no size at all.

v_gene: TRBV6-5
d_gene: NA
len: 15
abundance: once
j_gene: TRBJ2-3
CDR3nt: TGTGCCAGCAGTTACCGGGGGGCGAAGGCAGATACGCAGTATTTT
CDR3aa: CASSYRGAKADTQYF

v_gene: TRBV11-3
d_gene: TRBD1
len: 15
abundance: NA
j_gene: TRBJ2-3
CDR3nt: TGTGCCAGCAGCGCCAGACAGGGGAGCACAGATACGCAGTATTTT
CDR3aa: CASSARQGSTDTQYF

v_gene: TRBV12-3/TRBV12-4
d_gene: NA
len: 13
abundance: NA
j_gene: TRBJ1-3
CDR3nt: TGTGCCAGCAGCCCCACCTATGGAAACACCATATATTTT
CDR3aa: CASSPTYGNTIYF

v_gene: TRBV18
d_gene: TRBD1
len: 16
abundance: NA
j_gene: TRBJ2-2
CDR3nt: TGTGCCAGCTCAGGACAGGGAAGTACGAACACCGGGGAGCTGTTTTTT
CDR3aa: CASSGQGSTNTGELFF

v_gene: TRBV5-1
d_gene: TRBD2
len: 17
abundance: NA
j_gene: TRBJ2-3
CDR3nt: TGCGCCAGCAACCGGAGACTAGCGGGAGGGGGGTCAGATACGCAGTATTTT
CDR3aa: CASNRRLAGGGSDTQYF

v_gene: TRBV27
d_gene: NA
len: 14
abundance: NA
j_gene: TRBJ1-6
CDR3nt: TGTGCCAGCAGCCGAATCAACAGGGATTCACCCCTCCACTTT
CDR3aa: CASSRINRDSPLHF

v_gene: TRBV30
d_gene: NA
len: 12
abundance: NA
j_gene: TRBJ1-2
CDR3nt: TGTGCCCGTGATGGGAGGAACTATGGCTACACCTTC
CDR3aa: CARDGRNYGYTF

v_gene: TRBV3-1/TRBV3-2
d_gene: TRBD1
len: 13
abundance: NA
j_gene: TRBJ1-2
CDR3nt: TGTGCCAGCAGCCATGACAGGGCCTATGGCTACACCTTC
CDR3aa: CASSHDRAYGYTF

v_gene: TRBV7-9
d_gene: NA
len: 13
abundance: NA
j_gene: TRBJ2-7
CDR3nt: TGTGCCAGCAGCTTAGTACAGAACTACGAGCAGTACTTC
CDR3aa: CASSLVQNYEQYF

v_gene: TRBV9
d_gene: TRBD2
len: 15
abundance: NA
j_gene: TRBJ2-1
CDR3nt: TGTGCCAGCAGCGCCTACGGGGCACTAGCGAATGAGCAGTTCTTC
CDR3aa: CASSAYGALANEQFF

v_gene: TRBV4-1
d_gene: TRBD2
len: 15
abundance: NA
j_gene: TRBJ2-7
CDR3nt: TGCGCCAGCAGCCAAATGACTAGCGGGCAGCGCGAGCAGTACTTC
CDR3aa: CASSQMTSGQREQYF

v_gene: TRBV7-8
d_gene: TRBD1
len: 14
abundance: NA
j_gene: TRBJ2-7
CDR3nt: TGTGCCAGCAGCTCGAGGACAGGAGGTTACGAGCAGTACTTC
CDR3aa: CASSSRTGGYEQYF

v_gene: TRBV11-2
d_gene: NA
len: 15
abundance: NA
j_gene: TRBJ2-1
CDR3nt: TGTGCCAGCAGCTTAGATGCGATCACGGGTAAACGCCAGTTCTTC
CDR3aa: CASSLDAITGKRQFF

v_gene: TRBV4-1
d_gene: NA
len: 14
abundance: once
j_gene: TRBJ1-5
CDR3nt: TGCGCCAGCAGCCAAGGGAGCATCAATCAGCCCCAGCATTTT
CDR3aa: CASSQGSINQPQHF

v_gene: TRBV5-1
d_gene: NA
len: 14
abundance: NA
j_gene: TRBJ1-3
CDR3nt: TGCGCCAGCAGCTTGGACAACTCTGGAAACACCATATATTTT
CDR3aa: CASSLDNSGNTIYF

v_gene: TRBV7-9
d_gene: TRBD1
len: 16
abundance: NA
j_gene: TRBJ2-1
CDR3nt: TGTGCCAGCAGCAGCTCTGGGGGACAGGGCAACAATGAGCAGTTCTTC
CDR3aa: CASSSSGGQGNNEQFF

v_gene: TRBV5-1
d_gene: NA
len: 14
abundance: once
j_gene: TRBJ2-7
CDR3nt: TGCGCCAGCACCCTGACAGGTTGGGGCTACGAGCAGTACTTC
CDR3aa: CASTLTGWGYEQYF

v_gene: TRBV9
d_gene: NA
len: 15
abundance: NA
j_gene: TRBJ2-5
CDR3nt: TGTGCCAGCAGCGTAGCAGGCGGGATAGAAGAGACCCAGTACTTC
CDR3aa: CASSVAGGIEETQYF

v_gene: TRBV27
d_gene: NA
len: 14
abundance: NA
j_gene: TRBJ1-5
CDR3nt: TGTGCCAGCAGTGTTGGAGCTAGCAATCAGCCCCAGCATTTT
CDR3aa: CASSVGASNQPQHF

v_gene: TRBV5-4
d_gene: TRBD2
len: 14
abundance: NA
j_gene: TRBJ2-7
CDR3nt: TGTGCCAGCAGCTTGGCCGGGACTAGTAACGAGCAGTACTTC
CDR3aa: CASSLAGTSNEQYF

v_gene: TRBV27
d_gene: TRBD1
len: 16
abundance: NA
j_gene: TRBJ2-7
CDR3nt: TGTGCCAGCAGTTTAAGGGACAGGGGGCGATCCTACGAGCAGTACTTC
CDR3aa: CASSLRDRGRSYEQYF

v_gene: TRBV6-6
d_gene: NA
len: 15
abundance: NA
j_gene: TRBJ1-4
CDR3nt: TGTGCCAGCAGGGTTACAGCCGCAACTAATGAAAAACTGTTTTTT
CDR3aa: CASRVTAATNEKLFF

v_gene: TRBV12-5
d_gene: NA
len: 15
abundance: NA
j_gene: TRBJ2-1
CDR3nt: TGTGCTAGTGGCCGAACAGGGTTTTCCTACAATGAGCAGTTCTTC
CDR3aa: CASGRTGFSYNEQFF

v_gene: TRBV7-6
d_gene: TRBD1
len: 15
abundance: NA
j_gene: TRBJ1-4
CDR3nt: TGTGCCAGCAGCTTAGGTCGGGACAGGCCCCCAAAACTGTTTTTT
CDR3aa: CASSLGRDRPPKLFF

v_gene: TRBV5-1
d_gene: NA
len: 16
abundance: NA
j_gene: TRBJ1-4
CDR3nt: TGCGCCAGCAGCTTGGGCGAGCCCGCAACTAATGAAAAACTGTTTTTT
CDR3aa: CASSLGEPATNEKLFF

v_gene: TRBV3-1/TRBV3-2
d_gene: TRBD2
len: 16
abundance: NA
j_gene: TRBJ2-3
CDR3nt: TGTGCCAGCAGCCAAGGACCTAGCGGGAGCACAGATACGCAGTATTTT
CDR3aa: CASSQGPSGSTDTQYF

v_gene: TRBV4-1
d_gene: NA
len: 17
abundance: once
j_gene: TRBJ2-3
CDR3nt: TGCGCCAGCAGCCAAGATCTGCAGGGGCGGAACACAGATACGCAGTATTTT
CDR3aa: CASSQDLQGRNTDTQYF

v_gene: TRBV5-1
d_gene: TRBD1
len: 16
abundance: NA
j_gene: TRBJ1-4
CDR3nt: TGCGCCAGCAGCTTGTCCGCAAGACAGGGGAATGAAAAACTGTTTTTT
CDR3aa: CASSLSARQGNEKLFF